These T cell receptor beta chains were read from a single sample in a study of OX40 agonist ivuxolimab in advanced cancers. Clones were read by immunoSEQ multiplex PCR, and TCRdb kept only the in-frame ones, dropping some. The sample holds under 100,000 clones; 80% to 95% are singletons and the top ten take 0.65%. Sequencing used CD4+ or CD8+ T cells sorted from blood, obtained in a trial of the OX40 agonist ivuxolimab. The receptor source for this set is an adult with an advanced solid tumor such as melanoma, head and neck, liver or kidney cancer. Both conserved end residues are part of each CDR3. A D gene is named only where the DNA matches it firmly. The size of a clone is reported for some rows only, either as once, few or many, or as a class for expanded clones.

j_call,clone_size,d_call,v_call,cdr3_aa,cdr3_nt
TRBJ2-7,few,-,TRBV7-9,CASSLGGREQYF,TGTGCCAGCAGCTTGGGGGGGCGAGAGCAGTACTTC
TRBJ2-7,-,TRBD2,TRBV6-1,CASSERFFPGTSLEQYF,TGTGCCAGCAGTGAGCGGTTTTTTCCCGGGACTAGCCTCGAGCAGTACTTC
TRBJ2-7,-,-,TRBV21-1,CASIYTPDEQYF,TGTGCCAGCATCTACACCCCGGACGAGCAGTACTTC
TRBJ2-5,-,-,TRBV11-2,CASSLAGLKETQYF,TGTGCCAGCAGCTTAGCAGGGTTGAAGGAGACCCAGTACTTC
TRBJ1-2,-,-,TRBV19,CASSLSQALRGYGYTF,TGTGCCAGTAGTCTATCGCAGGCTCTACGGGGCTATGGCTACACCTTC
TRBJ1-3,-,-,TRBV30,CAHGLSGNTIYF,TGTGCCCACGGCCTCTCTGGAAACACCATATATTTT
TRBJ2-5,few,-,TRBV11-2,CASSRGVQETQYF,TGTGCCAGCAGCCGCGGGGTCCAAGAGACCCAGTACTTC
TRBJ1-5,-,TRBD1,TRBV19,CASTGQGLQPQHF,TGTGCCAGTACCGGACAGGGGCTTCAGCCCCAGCATTTT
TRBJ2-1,-,TRBD2,TRBV6-1,CASTQTTSGYNEQFF,TGTGCCAGCACCCAAACAACTAGCGGTTACAATGAGCAGTTCTTC
TRBJ2-2,-,-,TRBV9,CASSVGVDTGELFF,TGTGCCAGCAGCGTAGGGGTGGACACCGGGGAGCTGTTTTTT
TRBJ1-5,-,-,TRBV15,CATSRDSGATFQPQHF,TGTGCCACCAGCAGAGATTCCGGGGCCACTTTTCAGCCCCAGCATTTT
TRBJ2-3,-,TRBD2,TRBV18,CASSRNSGSNTDTQYF,TGTGCCAGCTCACGAAATAGCGGGAGTAACACAGATACGCAGTATTTT
TRBJ1-4,few,TRBD1,TRBV28,CASDTPGQGNEKLFF,TGTGCCAGCGATACACCGGGACAGGGGAATGAAAAACTGTTTTTT
TRBJ2-5,once,TRBD2,TRBV5-1,CASSLVGGKGETQYF,TGCGCCAGCAGCTTGGTGGGGGGGAAGGGAGAGACCCAGTACTTC
TRBJ1-2,-,-,TRBV9,CASSVALLGGYTF,TGTGCCAGCAGCGTAGCTCTCTTGGGGGGCTACACCTTC
TRBJ2-3,-,TRBD2,TRBV18,CASSRQREGPIITDTQYF,TGTGCCAGCTCCCGGCAGCGGGAGGGTCCCATCATCACAGATACGCAGTATTTT
TRBJ1-6,-,TRBD1,TRBV11-2,CASSVRAGGSSYNSPLHF,TGTGCCAGCAGCGTTAGGGCAGGGGGAAGCTCCTATAATTCACCCCTCCACTTT
TRBJ2-5,-,TRBD2,TRBV18,CASSSTSGEIETQYF,TGTGCCAGCTCATCGACTAGCGGGGAGATAGAGACCCAGTACTTC
TRBJ1-1,-,TRBD1,TRBV6-6,CASRPGQGNIGAFF,TGTGCCAGCAGGCCTGGACAGGGCAATATAGGAGCTTTCTTT
TRBJ2-5,once,TRBD1,TRBV10-3,CATRGQPQETQYF,TGTGCCACTAGGGGACAGCCTCAAGAGACCCAGTACTTC
TRBJ2-3,-,-,TRBV27,CASGRLRTDLKDTQYF,TGTGCCAGCGGTCGTTTGCGGACAGATCTTAAGGATACGCAGTATTTT
TRBJ2-1,few,-,TRBV19,CASSISPLDTNNEQFF,TGTGCCAGTAGTATATCCCCTCTGGACACAAACAATGAGCAGTTCTTC
TRBJ2-3,-,-,TRBV18,CASSISGDTQYF,TGTGCCAGCTCAATTAGCGGAGATACGCAGTATTTT
TRBJ2-5,-,-,TRBV7-6,CASSSTPTGQETQYF,TGTGCCAGCAGCTCTACCCCCACAGGGCAAGAGACCCAGTACTTC
TRBJ1-1,-,TRBD1,TRBV19,CASKSGTVNTEAFF,TGTGCCAGCAAATCCGGGACAGTGAACACTGAAGCTTTCTTT